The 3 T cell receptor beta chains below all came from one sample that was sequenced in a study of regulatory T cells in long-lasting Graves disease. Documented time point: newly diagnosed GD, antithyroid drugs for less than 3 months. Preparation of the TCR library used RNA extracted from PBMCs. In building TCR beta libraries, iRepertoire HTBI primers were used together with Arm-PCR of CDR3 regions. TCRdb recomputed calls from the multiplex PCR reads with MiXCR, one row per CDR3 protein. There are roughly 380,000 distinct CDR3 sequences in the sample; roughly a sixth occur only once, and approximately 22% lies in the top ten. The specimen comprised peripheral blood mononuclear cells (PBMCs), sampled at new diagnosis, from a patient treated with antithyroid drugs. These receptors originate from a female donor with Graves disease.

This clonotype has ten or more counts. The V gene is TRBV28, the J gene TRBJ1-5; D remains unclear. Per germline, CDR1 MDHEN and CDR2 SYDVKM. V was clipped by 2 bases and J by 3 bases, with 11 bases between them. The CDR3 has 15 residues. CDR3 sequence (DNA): TGTGCCAGCAGTTTAGGCGGCGGGATCAATCAGCCCCAGCATTTT. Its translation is CASSLGGGINQPQHF.

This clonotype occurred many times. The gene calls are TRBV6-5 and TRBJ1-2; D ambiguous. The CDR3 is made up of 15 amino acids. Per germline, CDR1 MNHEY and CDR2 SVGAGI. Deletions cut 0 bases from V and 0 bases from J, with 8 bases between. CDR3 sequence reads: CASSYSSGANYGYTF. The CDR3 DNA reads TGTGCCAGCAGTTACTCCAGCGGAGCTAACTATGGCTACACCTTC.

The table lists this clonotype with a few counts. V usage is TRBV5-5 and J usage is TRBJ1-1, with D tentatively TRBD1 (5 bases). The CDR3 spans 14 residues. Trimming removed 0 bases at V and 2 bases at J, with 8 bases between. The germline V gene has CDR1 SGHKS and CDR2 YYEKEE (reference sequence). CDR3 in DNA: TGTGCCAGCAGCTTGGGGGGGATTAACACTGAAGCTTTCTTT. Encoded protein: CASSLGGINTEAFF.